A selection of T cell receptor beta chains follows, all from one sample in a study of cytomegalovirus exposure and HLA in healthy donors. Sequencing used immunoSEQ multiplex PCR; TCRdb keeps in-frame clones, though not all of them. The table records tens of thousands of clones, about 90% of them present only once. Material: PBMCs. The receptor set was obtained from a woman between 18 and 29 years old in good health and CMV-seropositive. Both conserved end residues are part of each CDR3. The D gene is left open where the match is weak. Rows may omit the clone size; those that give it use once, few, many or a size class.

clone size	D gene	V gene	J gene	CDR3 protein	CDR3 DNA
NA	NA	TRBV27	TRBJ2-3	CASAGQIQDTQYF	TGTGCCAGCGCCGGACAGATTCAAGATACGCAGTATTTT
NA	NA	TRBV4-1	TRBJ2-1	CASSGTWNNEQFF	TGCGCCAGCAGCGGGACTTGGAACAATGAGCAGTTCTTC
NA	NA	TRBV6-5	TRBJ2-2	CASSYAIANTGELFF	TGTGCCAGCAGTTACGCGATCGCGAACACCGGGGAGCTGTTTTTT
NA	NA	TRBV2	TRBJ2-2	CASVKNSNTGELFF	TGTGCCAGCGTCAAAAATTCGAACACCGGGGAGCTGTTTTTT
few	NA	TRBV13	TRBJ1-1	CASSARQTEAFF	TGTGCCAGCAGCGCAAGACAGACTGAAGCTTTCTTT
NA	NA	TRBV6-1	TRBJ2-7	CASSEAGGGYYEQYF	TGTGCCAGCAGTGAAGCAGGCGGGGGCTACTACGAGCAGTACTTC
NA	NA	TRBV6-5	TRBJ2-7	CASSYGRGVSYEQYF	TGTGCCAGCAGTTACGGGCGGGGCGTCTCCTACGAGCAGTACTTC
NA	NA	TRBV7-9	TRBJ1-4	CASSLDQTREKLFF	TGTGCCAGCAGCTTAGATCAGACACGGGAAAAACTGTTTTTT
NA	NA	TRBV9	TRBJ2-5	CASSVTPFGGGSETQYF	TGTGCCAGCAGCGTGACCCCCTTTGGGGGAGGTAGCGAGACCCAGTACTTC
NA	NA	TRBV7-9	TRBJ2-7	CASSHSYEQYF	TGTGCCAGCAGCCACTCCTACGAGCAGTACTTC
NA	NA	TRBV7-6	TRBJ2-7	CASSPRGFYEQYF	TGTGCCAGCAGCCCCAGGGGATTCTACGAGCAGTACTTC
NA	TRBD2	TRBV18	TRBJ2-7	CASSPLSGGGLSYEQYF	TGTGCCAGCTCACCTCTCTCGGGCGGGGGGCTGTCCTACGAGCAGTACTTC
NA	NA	TRBV4-2	TRBJ1-4	CASSPQTGYIEKLFF	TGTGCCAGCAGCCCACAGACAGGTTATATTGAAAAACTGTTTTTT
NA	TRBD2	TRBV13	TRBJ2-1	CASSGRGLAGYNEQFF	TGTGCCAGCAGCGGGAGGGGACTAGCGGGATACAATGAGCAGTTCTTC
once	TRBD2	TRBV27	TRBJ2-7	CASSLLAGGSREQYF	TGTGCCAGCAGTTTACTAGCGGGGGGATCTCGCGAGCAGTACTTC
NA	NA	TRBV2	TRBJ2-3	CASTGDRDSSFLAGTPTDTQYF	TGTGCCAGCACAGGAGACCGGGACAGTAGTTTTTTAGCGGGAACGCCCACAGATACGCAGTATTTT
NA	NA	TRBV27	TRBJ2-1	CASSLEAGPRQAYNEQFF	TGTGCCAGCAGTTTGGAGGCGGGACCCAGGCAGGCCTACAATGAGCAGTTCTTC
once	TRBD2	TRBV10-3	TRBJ2-3	CAIGSGVLPSTDTQYF	TGTGCCATCGGAAGCGGGGTTCTGCCAAGCACAGATACGCAGTATTTT
NA	TRBD1	TRBV4-1	TRBJ1-1	CASSQVGTDTEAFF	TGCGCCAGCAGCCAAGTGGGGACAGACACTGAAGCTTTCTTT
once	NA	TRBV7-9	TRBJ2-7	CASSSKRTDWGEQYF	TGTGCCAGCAGTTCAAAACGGACAGATTGGGGCGAGCAGTACTTC
few	NA	TRBV27	TRBJ2-7	CASSFGSGGRSYEQYF	TGTGCCAGCAGTTTTGGGTCCGGGGGAAGGTCCTACGAGCAGTACTTC
NA	TRBD1	TRBV11-2	TRBJ2-1	CASRTDRVSEQFF	TGTGCCAGCAGAACCGACAGGGTCAGTGAGCAGTTCTTC
NA	NA	TRBV28	TRBJ1-4	CASSLRSATNEKLFF	TGTGCCAGCAGTTTACGGTCGGCAACTAATGAAAAACTGTTTTTT
NA	NA	TRBV7-9	TRBJ1-4	CASSLRDFNEKLFF	TGTGCCAGCAGCTTAAGAGATTTTAATGAAAAACTGTTTTTT